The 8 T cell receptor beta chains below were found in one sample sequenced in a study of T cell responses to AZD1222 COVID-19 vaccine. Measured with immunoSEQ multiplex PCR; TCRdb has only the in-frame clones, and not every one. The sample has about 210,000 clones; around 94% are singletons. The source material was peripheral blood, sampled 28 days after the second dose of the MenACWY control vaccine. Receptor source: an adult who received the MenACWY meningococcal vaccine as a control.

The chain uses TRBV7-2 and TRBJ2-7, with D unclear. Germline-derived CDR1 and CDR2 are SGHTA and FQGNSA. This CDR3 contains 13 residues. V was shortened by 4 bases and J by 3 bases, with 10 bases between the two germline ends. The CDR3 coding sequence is TGTGCCAGCAGCTGGGCACTGAACTACGAGCAGTACTTC. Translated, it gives CASSWALNYEQYF. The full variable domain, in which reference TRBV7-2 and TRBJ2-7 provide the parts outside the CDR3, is GAGVSQSPSNKVTEKGKDVELRCDPISGHTALYWYRQSLGQGLEFLIYFQGNSAPDKSGLPSDRFSAERTGGSVSTLTIQRTQQEDSAVYLCASSWALNYEQYFGPGTRLTVT.

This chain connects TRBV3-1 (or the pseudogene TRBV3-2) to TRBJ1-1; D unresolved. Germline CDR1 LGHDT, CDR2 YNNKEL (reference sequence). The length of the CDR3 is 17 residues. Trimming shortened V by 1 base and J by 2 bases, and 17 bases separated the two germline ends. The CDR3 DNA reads TGTGCCAGCAGCCAAGCGAGAGTCGACCACACAAACACTGAAGCTTTCTTT. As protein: CASSQARVDHTNTEAFF.

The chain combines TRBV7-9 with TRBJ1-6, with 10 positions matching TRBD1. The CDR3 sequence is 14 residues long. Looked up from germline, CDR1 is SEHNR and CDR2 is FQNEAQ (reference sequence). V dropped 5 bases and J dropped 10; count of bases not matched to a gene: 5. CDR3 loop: CASSVDRGHSPLHF. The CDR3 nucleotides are TGTGCCAGCAGCGTCGACAGGGGGCACTCACCCCTCCACTTT.

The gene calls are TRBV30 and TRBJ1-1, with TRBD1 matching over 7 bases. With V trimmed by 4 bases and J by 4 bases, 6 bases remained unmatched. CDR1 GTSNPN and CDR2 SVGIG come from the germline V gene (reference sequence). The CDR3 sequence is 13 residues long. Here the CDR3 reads CAWTTGVSTEAFF. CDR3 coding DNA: TGTGCCTGGACTACAGGGGTGAGCACTGAAGCTTTCTTT.

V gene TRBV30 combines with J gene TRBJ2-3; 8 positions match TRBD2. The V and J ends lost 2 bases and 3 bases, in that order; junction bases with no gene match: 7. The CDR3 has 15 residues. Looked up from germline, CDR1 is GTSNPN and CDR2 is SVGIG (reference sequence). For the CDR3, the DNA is TGTGCCTGGAGTCCCCATGGACTAGCAACAGATACGCAGTATTTT. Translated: CAWSPHGLATDTQYF. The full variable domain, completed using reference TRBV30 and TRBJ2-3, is SQTIHQWPATLVQPVGSPLSLECTVEGTSNPNLYWYRQAAGRGLQLLFYSVGIGQISSEVPQNLSASRPQDRQFILSSKKLLLSDSGFYLCAWSPHGLATDTQYFGPGTRLTVL.

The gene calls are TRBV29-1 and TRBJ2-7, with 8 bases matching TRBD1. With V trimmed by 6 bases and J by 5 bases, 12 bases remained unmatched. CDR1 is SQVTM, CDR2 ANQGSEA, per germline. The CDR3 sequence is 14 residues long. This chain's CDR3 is CSVGRTGLFNEQYF. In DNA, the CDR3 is TGCAGCGTAGGCCGGACAGGGCTTTTCAACGAGCAGTACTTC.

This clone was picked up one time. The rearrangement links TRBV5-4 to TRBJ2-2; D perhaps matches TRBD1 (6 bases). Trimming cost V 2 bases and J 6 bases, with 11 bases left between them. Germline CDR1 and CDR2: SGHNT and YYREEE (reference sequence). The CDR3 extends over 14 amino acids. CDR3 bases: TGTGCCAGCAGCTTATACAGGGTTGCCGGGGAGCTGTTTTTT. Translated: CASSLYRVAGELFF.

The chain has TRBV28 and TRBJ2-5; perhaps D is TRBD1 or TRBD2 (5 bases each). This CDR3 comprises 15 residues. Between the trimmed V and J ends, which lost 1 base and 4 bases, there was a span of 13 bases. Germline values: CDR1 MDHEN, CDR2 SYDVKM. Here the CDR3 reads CASSLSGTWLETQYF. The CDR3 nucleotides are TGTGCCAGCAGTTTATCCGGGACGTGGTTAGAGACCCAGTACTTC.